Listed below are T cell receptor beta chains from one sample, sequenced in a study of blood T cell repertoires in COVID-19. Sequencing used immunoSEQ multiplex PCR; TCRdb keeps in-frame clones, though not all of them. The profile shows 200,000 or so clones, 89% of them singletons. The material sequenced was PBMCs or T cells enriched from blood (not recorded which). The receptors shown here come from a woman aged 40 to 50 with acute COVID-19. Both conserved end residues are part of each CDR3. Each record gives: clone size, V gene, J gene, D gene, CDR3 protein, CDR3 DNA. D genes are given only for firm matches. Clone size, where shown, is once, few, many, or a class for clones that have expanded.

>NA|TRBV9|TRBJ2-3|TRBD2
CASSEGTSLDTQYF
TGTGCCAGCAGCGAAGGGACTAGCCTAGATACGCAGTATTTT
>NA|TRBV6-2/TRBV6-3|TRBJ2-7|NA
CASSYSGLTYEQYF
TGTGCCAGCAGTTACAGTGGCTTAACCTACGAGCAGTACTTC
>once|TRBV13|TRBJ1-1|TRBD1
CASSLGTGSNTEAFF
TGTGCCAGCAGCCTAGGGACAGGGAGTAACACTGAAGCTTTCTTT
>NA|TRBV30|TRBJ1-6|NA
CAWSVADNSPLHF
TGTGCCTGGAGTGTTGCAGATAATTCACCCCTCCACTTT
>NA|TRBV24-1|TRBJ2-1|NA
CATSDTDTVGQFF
TGTGCCACCAGTGATACTGACACGGTGGGGCAGTTCTTC
>NA|TRBV5-6|TRBJ2-5|NA
CASSLTGNQETQYF
TGTGCCAGCAGCTTGACGGGAAATCAAGAGACCCAGTACTTC
>few|TRBV7-9|TRBJ1-1|NA
CASSLGQTGFTEAFF
TGTGCCAGCAGCTTAGGTCAAACAGGGTTCACTGAAGCTTTCTTT
>NA|TRBV6-1|TRBJ2-7|NA
CASSENRALGHEQYF
TGTGCCAGCAGTGAGAACAGAGCCTTGGGTCACGAGCAGTACTTC
>NA|TRBV19|TRBJ2-1|NA
CATARPGQLNGNEQFF
TGTGCCACCGCTCGTCCGGGACAACTCAATGGGAATGAGCAGTTCTTC
>once|TRBV11-2|TRBJ2-1|NA
CASSLNPLAFGEQFF
TGTGCCAGCAGCTTAAATCCTCTAGCTTTCGGTGAGCAGTTCTTC
>NA|TRBV13|TRBJ1-5|NA
CASSLGLQGGNQPQHF
TGTGCCAGCAGCTTAGGCCTACAGGGAGGCAATCAGCCCCAGCATTTT
>NA|TRBV14|TRBJ2-3|NA
CASSSINPDGKQTDTQYF
TGTGCCAGCAGCTCAATCAATCCCGACGGGAAACAAACAGATACGCAGTATTTT
>NA|TRBV7-9|TRBJ1-1|NA
CASSLGGEGAFF
TGTGCCAGCAGCTTAGGAGGTGAGGGCGCTTTCTTT
>once|TRBV20-1|TRBJ2-5|NA
CSAQKRETQYF
TGCAGTGCCCAGAAACGAGAGACCCAGTACTTC
>once|TRBV11-1|TRBJ1-2|TRBD1
CASSLGTGDYGYTF
TGTGCCAGCAGCTTAGGGACAGGAGACTATGGCTACACCTTC
>NA|TRBV7-8|TRBJ2-5|TRBD2
CASSPRTSGREETQYF
TGTGCCAGCAGTCCGAGGACTAGCGGGAGGGAGGAGACCCAGTACTTC
>NA|TRBV2|TRBJ2-2|TRBD2
CASRPGLAGITGELFF
TGTGCCAGCAGACCGGGACTAGCGGGAATCACCGGGGAGCTGTTTTTT
>NA|TRBV28|TRBJ2-7|TRBD1
CASSFGRDRVYEQYF
TGTGCCAGCAGTTTTGGGCGGGACAGGGTATACGAGCAGTACTTC
>NA|TRBV9|TRBJ1-1|NA
CASSVDPGNEAFF
TGTGCCAGCAGCGTAGACCCAGGAAACGAAGCTTTCTTT
>NA|TRBV5-4|TRBJ2-7|TRBD2
CASSPGLGAYEQYF
TGTGCCAGCAGCCCAGGACTAGGCGCCTACGAGCAGTACTTC
>NA|TRBV9|TRBJ2-7|NA
CASSVGGGDPFSKEQYF
TGTGCCAGCAGCGTAGGAGGGGGAGACCCATTTAGTAAGGAGCAGTACTTC
>NA|TRBV19|TRBJ1-3|TRBD1
CASSETGTGISLSSGNTIYF
TGTGCCAGTAGTGAAACCGGGACAGGGATTAGCCTGAGCTCTGGAAACACCATATATTTT
>NA|TRBV7-9|TRBJ2-4|NA
CASSLAGGKNIQYF
TGTGCCAGCAGCTTAGCCGGCGGTAAAAACATTCAGTACTTC
>NA|TRBV6-1|TRBJ1-5|NA
CASSEIQSYQPQHF
TGTGCCAGCAGTGAAATACAGAGTTATCAGCCCCAGCATTTT
>NA|TRBV6-5|TRBJ2-3|TRBD2
CAGLGRGADTQYF
TGTGCCGGGCTCGGGCGGGGGGCAGATACGCAGTATTTT
>NA|TRBV15|TRBJ2-1|TRBD1
CATSGGQDAYNEQFF
TGTGCCACCAGCGGCGGACAGGACGCCTACAATGAGCAGTTCTTC